Sequencing of this T cell receptor (beta chain) was carried out in a study of OX40 agonist ivuxolimab in advanced cancers. Assay used: immunoSEQ multiplex PCR; TCRdb lists only in-frame clones, some missing. This table holds about 91,000 clones, roughly 80% found once. Peripheral blood came from all dose cohorts at three timepoints. The sample in question was CD4+ or CD8+ T cells sorted from blood, obtained in a trial of the OX40 agonist ivuxolimab. This receptor was obtained from an adult with an advanced solid tumor such as melanoma, head and neck, liver or kidney cancer.

CDR3 DNA: TGTGCCAGCAGTTTAGAGGGAGGGGAGCAGTACTTC. Its protein product is CASSLEGGEQYF. The J gene is TRBJ2-7, the V gene TRBV28, with 7 nucleotides matching TRBD2. V shed 2 bases, J shed 7 bases, and the junction held 2 bases outside the gene matches. Germline CDR1 is MDHEN and CDR2 is SYDVKM. This CDR3 spans 12 amino acids.